The source of this TCR beta chain is a study of cytotoxic CD8 clonotypes in ibrutinib-treated CLL. This clone has just one count. The antigen remains undetermined. V shed 0 bases and J 2 bases; nucleotides not matched to a gene: 7. The germline V gene has CDR1 SGHRS and CDR2 YFSETQ. This CDR3 is built from 17 residues. Study-wide results and limits: Clonality rose at ibrutinib response, held steady in sustained remission, and fell toward baseline at progression. With treatment, public clonotypes, which were uncommon, either contracted or remained stable.

The data were produced by immunoSEQ multiplex PCR, yet TCRdb's version contains in-frame clones alone and is incomplete. The sample carries 35,000 or so clones, around 75% recorded once. This TCR was recovered from a human donor with chronic lymphocytic leukemia. V gene TRBV5-1 combines with J gene TRBJ2-3, with TRBD2 matching over 9 bases. The sequences come from PBMCs, collected at disease progression, from a patient treated with ibrutinib. CDR3 coding DNA: TGCGCCAGCAGCTTGGAGGGTAGCGGGGGACCCACAGATACGCAGTATTTT. It codes for CASSLEGSGGPTDTQYF. Based on the CDR3 plus reference TRBV5-1 and TRBJ2-3, the full variable domain is KAGVTQTPRYLIKTRGQQVTLSCSPISGHRSVSWYQQTPGQGLQFLFEYFSETQRNKGNFPGRFSGRQFSNSRSEMNVSTLELGDSALYLCASSLEGSGGPTDTQYFGPGTRLTVL.